This T cell receptor (beta chain) was documented in a study of control samples from healthy donors and cancer patients. The protocol was immunoSEQ multiplex PCR, while the TCRdb copy is restricted to in-frame clones and leaves out a portion. The top ten hold over 1.5% of the sample, which has around 130,000 clones, 85% to 95% seen once. CDR1 is SNHLY, CDR2 FYNNEI, per germline. The V and J ends lost 3 bases and 0 bases respectively, with 6 bases between them. The CDR3 contains 14 residues. This chain links TRBV2 with TRBJ2-1; D not resolved. The clonotype originates from a man over 45 with head and neck cancer. Sequenced: PBMCs. In nucleotides, the CDR3 is TGTGCCAGCAGTGACCCCAGCTCCTACAATGAGCAGTTCTTC. This gives the protein CASSDPSSYNEQFF.